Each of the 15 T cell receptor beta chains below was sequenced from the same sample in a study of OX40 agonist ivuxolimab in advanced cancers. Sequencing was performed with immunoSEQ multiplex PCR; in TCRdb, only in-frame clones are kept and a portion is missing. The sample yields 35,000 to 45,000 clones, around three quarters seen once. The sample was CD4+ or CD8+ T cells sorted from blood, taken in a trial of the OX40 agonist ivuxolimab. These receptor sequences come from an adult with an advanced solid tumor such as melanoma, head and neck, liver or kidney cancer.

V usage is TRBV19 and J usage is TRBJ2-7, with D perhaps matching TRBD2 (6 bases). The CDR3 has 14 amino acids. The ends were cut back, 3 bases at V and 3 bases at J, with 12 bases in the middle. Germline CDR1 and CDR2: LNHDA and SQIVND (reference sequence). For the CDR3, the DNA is TGTGCCAGTAGTATGACGGGGGAAAGCTACGAGCAGTACTTC. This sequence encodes CASSMTGESYEQYF. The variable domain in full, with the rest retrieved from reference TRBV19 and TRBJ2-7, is DGGITQSPKYLFRKEGQNVTLSCEQNLNHDAMYWYRQDPGQGLRLIYYSQIVNDFQKGDIAEGYSVSREKKESFPLTVTSAQKNPTAFYLCASSMTGESYEQYFGPGTRLTVT.

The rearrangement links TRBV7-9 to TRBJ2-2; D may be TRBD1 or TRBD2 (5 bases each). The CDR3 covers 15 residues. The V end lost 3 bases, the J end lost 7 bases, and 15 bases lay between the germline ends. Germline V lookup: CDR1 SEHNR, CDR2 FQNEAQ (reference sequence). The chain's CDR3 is CASSFQGTVGGELFF. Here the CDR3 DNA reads TGTGCCAGCAGCTTCCAAGGGACGGTCGGCGGGGAGCTGTTTTTT.

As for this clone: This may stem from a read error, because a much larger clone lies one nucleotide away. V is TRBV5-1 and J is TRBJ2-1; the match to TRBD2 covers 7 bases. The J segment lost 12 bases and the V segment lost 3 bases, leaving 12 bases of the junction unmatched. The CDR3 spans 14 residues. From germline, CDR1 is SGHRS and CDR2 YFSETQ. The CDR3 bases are TGCGCCAGCAGCTCCTCCGCGGGAGAAGGCGCGCAGTTCTTC. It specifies CASSSSAGEGAQFF.

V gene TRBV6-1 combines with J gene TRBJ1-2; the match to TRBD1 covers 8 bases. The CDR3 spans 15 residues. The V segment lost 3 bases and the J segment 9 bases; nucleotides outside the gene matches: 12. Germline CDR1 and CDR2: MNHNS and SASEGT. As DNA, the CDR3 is TGTGCCAGCAGTGATATGGTGGGCAGGGGGCCGAGCTACACCTTC. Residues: CASSDMVGRGPSYTF.

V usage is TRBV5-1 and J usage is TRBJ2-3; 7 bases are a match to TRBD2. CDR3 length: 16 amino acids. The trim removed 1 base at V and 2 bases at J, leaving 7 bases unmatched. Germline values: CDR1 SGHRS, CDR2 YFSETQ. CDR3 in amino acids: CASSLRSAGSTDTQYF. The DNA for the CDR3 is TGCGCCAGCAGCTTGCGCTCAGCGGGGTCCACAGATACGCAGTATTTT. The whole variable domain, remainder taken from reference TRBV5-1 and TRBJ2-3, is KAGVTQTPRYLIKTRGQQVTLSCSPISGHRSVSWYQQTPGQGLQFLFEYFSETQRNKGNFPGRFSGRQFSNSRSEMNVSTLELGDSALYLCASSLRSAGSTDTQYFGPGTRLTVL.

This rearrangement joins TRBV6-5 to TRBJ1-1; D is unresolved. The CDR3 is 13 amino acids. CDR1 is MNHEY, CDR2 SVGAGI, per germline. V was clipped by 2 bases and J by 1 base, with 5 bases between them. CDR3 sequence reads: CASSYTGNTEAFF. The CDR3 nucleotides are TGTGCCAGCAGTTACACCGGGAACACTGAAGCTTTCTTT.

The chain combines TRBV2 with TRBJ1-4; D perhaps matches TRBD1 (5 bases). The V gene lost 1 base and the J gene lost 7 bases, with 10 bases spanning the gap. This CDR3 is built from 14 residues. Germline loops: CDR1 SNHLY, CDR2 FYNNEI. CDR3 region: CASSEEGLGEKLFF. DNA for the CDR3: TGTGCCAGCAGTGAAGAGGGGTTGGGTGAAAAACTGTTTTTT.

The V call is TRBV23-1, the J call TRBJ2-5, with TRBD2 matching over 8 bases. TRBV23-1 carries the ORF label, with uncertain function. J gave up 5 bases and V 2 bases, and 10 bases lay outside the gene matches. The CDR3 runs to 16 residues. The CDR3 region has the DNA TGCGCCAGCAGTCAACCCCCGCTCGGGAGGGGGGAGACCCAGTACTTC. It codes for CASSQPPLGRGETQYF.

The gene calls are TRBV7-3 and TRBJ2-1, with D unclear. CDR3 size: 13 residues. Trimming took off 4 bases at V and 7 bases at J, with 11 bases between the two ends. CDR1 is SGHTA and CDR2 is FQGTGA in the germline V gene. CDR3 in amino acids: CASSSSVINEQFF. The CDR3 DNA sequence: TGTGCCAGCAGCTCCTCGGTCATAAATGAGCAGTTCTTC.

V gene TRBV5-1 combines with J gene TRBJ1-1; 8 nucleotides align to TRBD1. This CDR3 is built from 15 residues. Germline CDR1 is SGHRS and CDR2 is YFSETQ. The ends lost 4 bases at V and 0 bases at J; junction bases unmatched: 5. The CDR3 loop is CASSGGTGLNTEAFF. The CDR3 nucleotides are TGCGCCAGCAGCGGCGGGACAGGACTGAACACTGAAGCTTTCTTT.

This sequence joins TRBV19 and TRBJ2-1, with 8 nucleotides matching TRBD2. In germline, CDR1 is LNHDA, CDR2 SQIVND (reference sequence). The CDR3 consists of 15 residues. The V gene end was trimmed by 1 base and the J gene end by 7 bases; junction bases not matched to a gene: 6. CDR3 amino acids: CASSIAGGYGNEQFF. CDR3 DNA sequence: TGTGCCAGTAGTATAGCGGGAGGGTACGGAAATGAGCAGTTCTTC.

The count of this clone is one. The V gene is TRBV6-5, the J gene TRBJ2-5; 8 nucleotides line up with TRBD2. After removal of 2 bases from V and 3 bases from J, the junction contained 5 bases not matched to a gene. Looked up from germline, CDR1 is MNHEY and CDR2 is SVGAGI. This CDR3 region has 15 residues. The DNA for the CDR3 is TGTGCCAGCAGTTACCTGGCCGGGGGGGAAGAGACCCAGTACTTC. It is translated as CASSYLAGGEETQYF.

CDR3 sequence: CASSKRTGNTGELFF. CDR3 in DNA: TGCGCCAGCAGCAAACGGACAGGGAACACCGGGGAGCTGTTTTTT. V usage is TRBV5-1 and J usage is TRBJ2-2; TRBD1 aligns across 7 bases. The germline V gene has CDR1 SGHRS and CDR2 YFSETQ. The CDR3 spans 15 residues. The junction had 4 bases not matched to a gene; V was cut back by 4 bases and J by 1 base.

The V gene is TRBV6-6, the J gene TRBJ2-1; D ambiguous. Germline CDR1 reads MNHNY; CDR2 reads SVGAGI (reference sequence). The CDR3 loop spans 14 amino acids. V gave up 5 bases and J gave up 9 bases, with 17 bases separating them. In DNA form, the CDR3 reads TGTGCCAGCAGTCCCAGAGCCAGTACGGTTGAGCAGTTCTTC. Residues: CASSPRASTVEQFF.

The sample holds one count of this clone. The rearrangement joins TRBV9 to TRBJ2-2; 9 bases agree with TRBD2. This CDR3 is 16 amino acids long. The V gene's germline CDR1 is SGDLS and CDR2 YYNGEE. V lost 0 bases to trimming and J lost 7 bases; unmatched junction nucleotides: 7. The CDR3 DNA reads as TGTGCCAGCAGCGTAGACGCGAGACTAGCGGACGGGGAGCTGTTTTTT. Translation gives CASSVDARLADGELFF.